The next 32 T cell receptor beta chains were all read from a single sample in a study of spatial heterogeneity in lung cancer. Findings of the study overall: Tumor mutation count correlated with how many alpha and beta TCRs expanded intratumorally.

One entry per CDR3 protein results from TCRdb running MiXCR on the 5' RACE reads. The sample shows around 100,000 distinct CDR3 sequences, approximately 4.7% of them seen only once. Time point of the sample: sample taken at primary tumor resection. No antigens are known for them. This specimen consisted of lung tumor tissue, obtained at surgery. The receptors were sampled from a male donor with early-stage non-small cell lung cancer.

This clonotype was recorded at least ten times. CDR3 in DNA: TGTGCCAGCAGCCCACGAGGCCGCCGAGCTAACTATGGCTACACCTTC. Protein sequence: CASSPRGRRANYGYTF. This chain joins TRBV7-9 and TRBJ1-2, with D unclear. V shed 5 bases and J shed 0 bases, with 16 bases lying between them. The CDR3 spans 16 residues. The germline V gene has CDR1 SEHNR and CDR2 FQNEAQ (reference sequence).

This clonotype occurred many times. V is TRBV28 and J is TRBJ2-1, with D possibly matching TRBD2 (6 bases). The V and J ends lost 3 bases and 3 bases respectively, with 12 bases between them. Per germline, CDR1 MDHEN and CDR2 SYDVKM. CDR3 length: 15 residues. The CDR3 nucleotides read TGTGCCAGCAGTTTCGGGGGTTTGGACTACAATGAGCAGTTCTTC. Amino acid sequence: CASSFGGLDYNEQFF.

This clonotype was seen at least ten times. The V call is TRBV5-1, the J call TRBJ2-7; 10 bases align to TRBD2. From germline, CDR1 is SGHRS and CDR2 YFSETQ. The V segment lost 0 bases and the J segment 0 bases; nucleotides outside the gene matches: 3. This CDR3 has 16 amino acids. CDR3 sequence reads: CASSLGLAGLSYEQYF. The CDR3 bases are TGCGCCAGCAGCTTGGGACTAGCGGGCCTCTCCTACGAGCAGTACTTC.

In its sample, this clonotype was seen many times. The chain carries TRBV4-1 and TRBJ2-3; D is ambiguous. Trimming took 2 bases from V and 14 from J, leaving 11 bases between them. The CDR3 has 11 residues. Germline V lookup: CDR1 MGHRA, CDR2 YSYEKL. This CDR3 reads CASSQRGFWYF. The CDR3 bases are TGCGCCAGCAGCCAAAGAGGCTTCTGGTATTTT.

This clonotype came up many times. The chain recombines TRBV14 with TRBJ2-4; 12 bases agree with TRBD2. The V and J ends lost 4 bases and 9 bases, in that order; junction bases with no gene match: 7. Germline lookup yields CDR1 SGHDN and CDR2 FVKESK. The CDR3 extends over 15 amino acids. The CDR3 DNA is TGTGCCAGCAGCCTACTAGCGGGAGGCCCAGGCATTCAGTACTTC. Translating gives CASSLLAGGPGIQYF.

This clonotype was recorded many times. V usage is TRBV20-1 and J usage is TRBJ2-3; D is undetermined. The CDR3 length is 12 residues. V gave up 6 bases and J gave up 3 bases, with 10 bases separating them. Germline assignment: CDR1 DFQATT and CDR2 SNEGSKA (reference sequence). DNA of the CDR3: TGCAGTGCCCTATCTAGAACAGATACGCAGTATTTT. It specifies CSALSRTDTQYF.

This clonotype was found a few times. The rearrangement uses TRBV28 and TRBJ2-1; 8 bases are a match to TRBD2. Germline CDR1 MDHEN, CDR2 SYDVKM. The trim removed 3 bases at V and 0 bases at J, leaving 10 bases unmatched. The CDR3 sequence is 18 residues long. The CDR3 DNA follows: TGTGCCAGCAGTTTGAGGACTAGCTCCTCGAGCTCCTACAATGAGCAGTTCTTC. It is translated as CASSLRTSSSSSYNEQFF.

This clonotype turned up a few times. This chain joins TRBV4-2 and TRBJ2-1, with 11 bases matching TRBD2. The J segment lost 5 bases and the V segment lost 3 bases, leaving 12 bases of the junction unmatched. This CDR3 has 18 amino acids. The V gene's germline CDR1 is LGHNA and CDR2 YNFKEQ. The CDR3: CASSHSTRGTSGDNEQFF. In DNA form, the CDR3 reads TGTGCCAGCAGCCATTCCACTAGGGGGACTAGCGGTGACAATGAGCAGTTCTTC.

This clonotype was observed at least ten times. CDR3 protein: CSATSGPGTEAFF. CDR3 DNA: TGCAGCGCCACCTCCGGGCCGGGCACTGAAGCTTTCTTT. The V and J genes are TRBV20-1 and TRBJ1-1; D ambiguous. The CDR3 is 13 amino acids. Germline CDR1 is DFQATT and CDR2 is SNEGSKA (reference sequence).

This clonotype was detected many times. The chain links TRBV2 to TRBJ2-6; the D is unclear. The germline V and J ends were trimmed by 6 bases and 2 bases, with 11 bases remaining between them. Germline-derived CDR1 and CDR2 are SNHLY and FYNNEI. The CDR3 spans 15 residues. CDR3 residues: CASSLRSAGANVLTF. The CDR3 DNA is TGTGCCAGCAGCTTGAGAAGTGCTGGGGCCAACGTCCTGACTTTC.

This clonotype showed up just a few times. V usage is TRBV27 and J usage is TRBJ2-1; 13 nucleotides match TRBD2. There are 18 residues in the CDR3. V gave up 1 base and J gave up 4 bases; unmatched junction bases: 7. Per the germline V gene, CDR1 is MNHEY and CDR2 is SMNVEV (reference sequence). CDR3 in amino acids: CASSLLFPGLAGYNEQFF. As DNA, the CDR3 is TGTGCCAGCAGTTTATTGTTCCCGGGACTAGCGGGATACAATGAGCAGTTCTTC.

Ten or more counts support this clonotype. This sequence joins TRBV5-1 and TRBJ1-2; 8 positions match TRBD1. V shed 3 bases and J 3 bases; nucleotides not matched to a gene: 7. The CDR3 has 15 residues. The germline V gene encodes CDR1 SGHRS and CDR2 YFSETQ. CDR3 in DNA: TGCGCCAGCAGCTCCGACAGGGGTCTAGACTATGGCTACACCTTC. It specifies CASSSDRGLDYGYTF.

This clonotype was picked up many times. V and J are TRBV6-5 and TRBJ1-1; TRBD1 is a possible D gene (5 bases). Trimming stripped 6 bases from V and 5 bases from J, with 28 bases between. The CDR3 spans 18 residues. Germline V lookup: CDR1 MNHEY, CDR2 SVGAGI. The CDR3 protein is CASSLTIPGTPGETEAFF. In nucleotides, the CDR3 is TGTGCCAGCAGCTTAACGATACCCGGGACCCCGGGGGAGACTGAAGCTTTCTTT.

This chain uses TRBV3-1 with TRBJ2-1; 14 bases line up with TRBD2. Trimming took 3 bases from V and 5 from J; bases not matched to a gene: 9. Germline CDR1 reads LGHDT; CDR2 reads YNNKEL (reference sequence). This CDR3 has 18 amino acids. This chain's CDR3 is CASSHGTSGSRGHNEQFF. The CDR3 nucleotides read TGTGCCAGCAGCCACGGGACTAGCGGGAGCCGTGGACACAATGAGCAGTTCTTC.

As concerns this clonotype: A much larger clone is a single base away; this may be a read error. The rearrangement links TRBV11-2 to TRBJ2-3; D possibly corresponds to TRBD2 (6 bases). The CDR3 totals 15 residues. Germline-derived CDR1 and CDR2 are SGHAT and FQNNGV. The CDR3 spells CASSPGGTSTDTKYF. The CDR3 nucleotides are TGTGCCAGCAGCCCCGGCGGGACTTCCACAGATACGAAGTATTTT.

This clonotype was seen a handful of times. DNA for the CDR3: TGTGCCAGAACCGGGACAGGGACGGACAATGAGCAGTTCTTC. Translation: CARTGTGTDNEQFF. The chain is built from TRBV7-9 and TRBJ2-1; TRBD1 matches at 9 bases. The germline CDR1 and CDR2 sequences are SEHNR and FQNEAQ (reference sequence). This CDR3 has 14 residues. With V trimmed by 9 bases and J by 5 bases, 8 bases remained unmatched.

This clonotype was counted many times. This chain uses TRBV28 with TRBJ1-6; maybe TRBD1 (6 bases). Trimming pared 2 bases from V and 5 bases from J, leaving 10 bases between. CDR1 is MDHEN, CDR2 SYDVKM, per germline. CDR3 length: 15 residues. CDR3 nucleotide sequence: TGTGCCAGCAGTTTACCGGACAGTAATAATTCACCCCTCCACTTT. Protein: CASSLPDSNNSPLHF.

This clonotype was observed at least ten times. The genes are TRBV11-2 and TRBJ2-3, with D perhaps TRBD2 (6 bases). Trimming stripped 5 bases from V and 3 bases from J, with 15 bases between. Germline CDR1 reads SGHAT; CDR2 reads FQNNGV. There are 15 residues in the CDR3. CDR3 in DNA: TGTGCCAGCAGCCCGCTAGCGTTTTCTACAGATACGCAGTATTTT. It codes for CASSPLAFSTDTQYF.

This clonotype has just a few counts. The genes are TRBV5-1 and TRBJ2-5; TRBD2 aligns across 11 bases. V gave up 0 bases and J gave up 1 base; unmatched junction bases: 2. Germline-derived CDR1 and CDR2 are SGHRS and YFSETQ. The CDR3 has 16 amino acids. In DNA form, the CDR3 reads TGCGCCAGCAGCTTGGCCGGGACTAGCGGCCAAGAGACCCAGTACTTC. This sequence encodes CASSLAGTSGQETQYF.

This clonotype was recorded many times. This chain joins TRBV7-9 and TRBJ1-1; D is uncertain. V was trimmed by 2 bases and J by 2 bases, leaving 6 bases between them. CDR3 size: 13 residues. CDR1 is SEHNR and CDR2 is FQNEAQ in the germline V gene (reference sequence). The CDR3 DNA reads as TGTGCCAGCAGCTTAAACACCAACACTGAAGCTTTCTTT. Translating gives CASSLNTNTEAFF.

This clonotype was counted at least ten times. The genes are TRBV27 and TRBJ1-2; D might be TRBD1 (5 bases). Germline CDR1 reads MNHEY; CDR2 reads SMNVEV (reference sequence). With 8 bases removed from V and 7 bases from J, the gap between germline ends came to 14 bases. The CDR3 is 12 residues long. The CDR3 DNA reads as TGTGCCAGCCGTACCGGGACCCTTGGCTACACCTTC. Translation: CASRTGTLGYTF.

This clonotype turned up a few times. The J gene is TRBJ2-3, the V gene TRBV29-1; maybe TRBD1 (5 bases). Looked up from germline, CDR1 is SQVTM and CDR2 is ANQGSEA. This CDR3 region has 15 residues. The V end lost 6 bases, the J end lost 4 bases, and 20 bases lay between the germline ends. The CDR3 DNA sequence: TGCAGCGTCGGGTCGGACACAAGTACTTCAGATACGCAGTATTTT. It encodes CSVGSDTSTSDTQYF.

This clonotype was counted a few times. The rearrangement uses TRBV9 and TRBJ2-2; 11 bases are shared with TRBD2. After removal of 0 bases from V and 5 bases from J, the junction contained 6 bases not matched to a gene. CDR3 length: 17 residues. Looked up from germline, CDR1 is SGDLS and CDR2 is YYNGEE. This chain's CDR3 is CASSVDSGRAGTGELFF. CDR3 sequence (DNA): TGTGCCAGCAGCGTAGATAGCGGGAGGGCCGGTACCGGGGAGCTGTTTTTT.

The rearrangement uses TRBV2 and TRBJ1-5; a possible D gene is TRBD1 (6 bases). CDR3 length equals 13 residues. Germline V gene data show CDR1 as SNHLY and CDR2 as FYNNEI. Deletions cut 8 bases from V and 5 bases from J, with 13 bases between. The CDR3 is CASAQGQHQPQHF. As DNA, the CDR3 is TGTGCCAGCGCTCAGGGGCAACATCAGCCCCAGCATTTT.

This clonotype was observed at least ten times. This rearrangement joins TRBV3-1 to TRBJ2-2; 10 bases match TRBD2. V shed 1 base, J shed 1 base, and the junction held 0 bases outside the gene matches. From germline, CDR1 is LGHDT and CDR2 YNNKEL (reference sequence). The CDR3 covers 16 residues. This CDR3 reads CASSQGTSGNTGELFF. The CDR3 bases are TGTGCCAGCAGCCAAGGGACTAGCGGGAACACCGGGGAGCTGTTTTTT.

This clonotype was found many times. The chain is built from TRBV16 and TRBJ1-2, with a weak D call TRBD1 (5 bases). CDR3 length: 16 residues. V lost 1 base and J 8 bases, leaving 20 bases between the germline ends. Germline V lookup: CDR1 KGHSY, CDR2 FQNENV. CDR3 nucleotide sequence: TGTGCCAGCAGCCAATTAAACAGGCCGACGGCGGGGGGCTACACCTTC. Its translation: CASSQLNRPTAGGYTF.

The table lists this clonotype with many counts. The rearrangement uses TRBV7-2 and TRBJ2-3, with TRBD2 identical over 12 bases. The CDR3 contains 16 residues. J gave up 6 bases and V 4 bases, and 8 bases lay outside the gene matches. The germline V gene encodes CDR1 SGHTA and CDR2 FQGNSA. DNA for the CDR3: TGTGCCAGCAGCTCCGGACTAGCGGGATGGCCCGATACGCAGTATTTT. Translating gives CASSSGLAGWPDTQYF.

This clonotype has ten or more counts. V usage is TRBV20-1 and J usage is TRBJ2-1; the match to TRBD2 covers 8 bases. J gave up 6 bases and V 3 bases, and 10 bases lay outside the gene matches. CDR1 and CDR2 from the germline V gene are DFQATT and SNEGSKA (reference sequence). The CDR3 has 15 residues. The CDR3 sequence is CSARGTTSVRNEQFF. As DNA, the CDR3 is TGCAGTGCTAGGGGTACGACTAGCGTTCGCAATGAGCAGTTCTTC.

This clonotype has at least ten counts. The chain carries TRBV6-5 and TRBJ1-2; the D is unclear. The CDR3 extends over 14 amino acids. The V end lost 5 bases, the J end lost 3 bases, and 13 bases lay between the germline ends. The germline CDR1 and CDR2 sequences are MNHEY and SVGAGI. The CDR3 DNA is TGTGCCAGCAGTACCAAAGCCCGGGACTATGGCTACACCTTC. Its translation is CASSTKARDYGYTF.

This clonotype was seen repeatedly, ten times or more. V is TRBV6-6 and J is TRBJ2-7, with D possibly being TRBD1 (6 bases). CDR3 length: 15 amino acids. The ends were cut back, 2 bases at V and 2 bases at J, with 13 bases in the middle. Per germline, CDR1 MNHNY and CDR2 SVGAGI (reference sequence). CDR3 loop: CASSYGQSPAYEQYF. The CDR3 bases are TGTGCCAGCAGTTACGGACAGAGCCCCGCCTACGAGCAGTACTTC.

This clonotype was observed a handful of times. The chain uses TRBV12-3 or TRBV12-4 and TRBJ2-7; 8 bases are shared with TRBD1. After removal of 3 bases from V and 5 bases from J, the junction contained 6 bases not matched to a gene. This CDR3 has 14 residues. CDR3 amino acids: CASSLIDRGNEQYF. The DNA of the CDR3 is TGTGCCAGCAGTTTGATTGACAGGGGTAACGAGCAGTACTTC.

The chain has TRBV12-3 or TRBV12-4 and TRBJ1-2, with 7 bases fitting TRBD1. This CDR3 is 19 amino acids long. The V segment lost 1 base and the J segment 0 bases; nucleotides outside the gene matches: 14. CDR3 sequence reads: CASSLGDSMFLLPNYGYTF. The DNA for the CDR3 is TGTGCCAGCAGTTTAGGGGACAGCATGTTCCTCCTGCCTAACTATGGCTACACCTTC.